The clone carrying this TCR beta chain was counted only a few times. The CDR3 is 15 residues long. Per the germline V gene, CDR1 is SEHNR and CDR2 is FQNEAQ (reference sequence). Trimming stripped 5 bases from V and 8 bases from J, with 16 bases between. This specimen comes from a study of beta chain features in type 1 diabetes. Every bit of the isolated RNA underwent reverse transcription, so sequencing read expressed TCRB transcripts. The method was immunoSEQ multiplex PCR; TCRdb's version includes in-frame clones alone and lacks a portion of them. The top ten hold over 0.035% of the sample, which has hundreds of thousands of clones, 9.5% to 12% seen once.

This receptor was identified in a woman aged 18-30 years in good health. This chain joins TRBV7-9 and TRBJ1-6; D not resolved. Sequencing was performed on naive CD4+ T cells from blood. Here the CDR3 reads CASSPGLYPHSPLHF. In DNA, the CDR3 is TGTGCCAGCAGCCCGGGATTATATCCGCATTCACCCCTCCACTTT.